The source of this T cell receptor beta chain is a study of blood T cell repertoires in COVID-19. Study overall: Samples representing acute and convalescent COVID-19 were sourced from the United States, Italy and Spain.

Data came from immunoSEQ multiplex PCR; TCRdb stores just in-frame clones and leaves some out. The sample carries 50,000 or so clones, 65% to 90% recorded once. Germline V CDR1 and CDR2: SGHRS, YFSETQ. CDR3 length: 15 amino acids. Trimming removed 4 bases from V and 4 bases from J; junction bases left unmatched: 7. The sequenced material came from peripheral blood. This chain connects TRBV5-1 to TRBJ2-3, with 9 bases identical to TRBD1. The TCR was taken from a human donor in a cohort sampled during active COVID-19. In DNA form, the CDR3 reads TGCGCCAGCAGCCGGGGACAGGGAAACCCAGATACGCAGTATTTT. This translates into CASSRGQGNPDTQYF. The whole variable domain, filled in from reference TRBV5-1 and TRBJ2-3, reads KAGVTQTPRYLIKTRGQQVTLSCSPISGHRSVSWYQQTPGQGLQFLFEYFSETQRNKGNFPGRFSGRQFSNSRSEMNVSTLELGDSALYLCASSRGQGNPDTQYFGPGTRLTVL.